Detailed here is one T cell receptor beta chain. V trimming: 7 bases; J trimming: 4 bases; junction bases outside the gene matches: 14. Germline V CDR1 and CDR2: SGDLS, YYNGEE. The CDR3 consists of 16 residues. This record belongs to a study of cytomegalovirus exposure and HLA in healthy donors. Some clones are missing from TCRdb's copy, which holds only in-frame ones; the method was immunoSEQ multiplex PCR. The sample shows some 260,000 clones, less than 95% of them seen only once. The chain carries TRBV9 and TRBJ2-1, with 7 bases identical to TRBD1. This TCR was sampled from a woman aged 25 to 39 in good health and CMV-seronegative. The sequencing input was PBMCs. CDR3: CASSKTGTARYNEQFF. CDR3 bases: TGTGCCAGCTCAAAAACCGGGACAGCGAGATACAATGAGCAGTTCTTC. The whole variable domain, filled in from reference TRBV9 and TRBJ2-1, reads DSGVTQTPKHLITATGQRVTLRCSPRSGDLSVYWYQQSLDQGLQFLIQYYNGEERAKGNILERFSAQQFPDLHSELNLSSLELGDSALYFCASSKTGTARYNEQFFGPGTRLTVL.